A selection of T cell receptor beta chains follows, all from one sample in a study of T cells in localized non-small cell lung cancer. Assay used: immunoSEQ multiplex PCR; TCRdb lists only in-frame clones, some missing. This sample has about 52,000 clones, with 85% to 90% found just once. Source: PBMCs, taken before any cancer treatment. Receptors originate from a female donor with stage II lung adenocarcinoma. CDR3s include the opening cysteine and the closing phenylalanine or tryptophan. A D gene is named only where the DNA matches it firmly. Where a row states a size, it is once, few, many or the class of an expanded clone; other rows omit it.

V gene	D gene	clone size	J gene	CDR3 DNA	CDR3 protein
TRBV9	.	.	TRBJ2-3	TGTGCCAGCAATCGATTAGGCACAGATACGCAGTATTTT	CASNRLGTDTQYF
TRBV7-9	TRBD1	.	TRBJ2-7	TGTGCCTCCCGGGACAGTAACTACGAGCAGTACTTC	CASRDSNYEQYF
TRBV9	.	.	TRBJ1-2	TGTGCCAGCAGCGTCCTGGGGACGCACTATGGCTACACCTTC	CASSVLGTHYGYTF
TRBV10-3	.	once	TRBJ1-2	TGTGCCATCAGTGGCGACAGGTGGAACTATGGCTACACCTTC	CAISGDRWNYGYTF
TRBV27	.	.	TRBJ2-6	TGTGCCAGCAGTTTCATAGCGTCTGGGGCCAACGTCCTGACTTTC	CASSFIASGANVLTF
TRBV10-3	.	few	TRBJ1-1	TGTGCCATCAGTGGGGGGGGAGAAGCTTTCTTT	CAISGGGEAFF
TRBV7-9	.	few	TRBJ2-1	TGTGCCAGCAGCCGTAGCTCCTACAATGAGCAGTTCTTC	CASSRSSYNEQFF
TRBV9	.	.	TRBJ2-5	TGTGCCAGCAGCGTAGGTCAGGGCTGGGAGACCCAGTACTTC	CASSVGQGWETQYF
TRBV7-8	.	.	TRBJ1-5	TGTGCCAGCAGCTCCTACAGCGCCTATAGCAATCAGCCCCAGCATTTT	CASSSYSAYSNQPQHF
TRBV9	.	.	TRBJ2-1	TGTGCCAGCAGCGTCCTCCCGGACTACAATGAGCAGTTCTTC	CASSVLPDYNEQFF
TRBV6-5	.	.	TRBJ2-7	TGTGCCAGCAGTTACTCGATGGCTAGCACCACCTACGAGCAGTACTTC	CASSYSMASTTYEQYF
TRBV18	.	.	TRBJ1-1	TGTGCCAGCTCACCACGCCCCCCTGACTCGCGGAACACTGAAGCTTTCTTT	CASSPRPPDSRNTEAFF
TRBV7-6	.	.	TRBJ2-5	.	CASSPGSFLETQYF
TRBV19	.	.	TRBJ1-2	TGTGCCAGTAGTATATGGGACGGAACCCCCTTGAACTATGGCTACACCTTC	CASSIWDGTPLNYGYTF
TRBV10-3	.	.	TRBJ1-2	TGTGCCATCAGTGAGTCAGCTAACTATGGCTACACCTTC	CAISESANYGYTF
TRBV19	TRBD1	.	TRBJ1-6	TGTGCCAGTAGTATAGACCACGGGACAGCATATAATTCACCCCTCCACTTT	CASSIDHGTAYNSPLHF
TRBV25-1	.	.	TRBJ2-5	TGTGCCAGCAGTGAACCGGGACGTGTAAAAGAGACCCAGTACTTC	CASSEPGRVKETQYF
TRBV7-2	.	.	TRBJ1-4	TGTGCCAGCAGCTTAACAGCCCTAAATGAAAAACTGTTTTTT	CASSLTALNEKLFF
TRBV9	.	once	TRBJ2-3	TGTGCCAGCAGCGTTTGGGGTTCTAGCACAGATACGCAGTATTTT	CASSVWGSSTDTQYF
TRBV4-1	.	.	TRBJ2-4	TGCGCCAGCAGCAACAAAAACATTCAGTACTTC	CASSNKNIQYF
TRBV11-2	TRBD2	.	TRBJ2-3	TGTGCCAGCAGCTCGGGGGTAGCGGGGAGAACAGATACGCAGTATTTT	CASSSGVAGRTDTQYF
TRBV7-8	.	.	TRBJ1-1	TGTGCCAGCAGCTTAGCGTTAACCAGTATGAACACTGAAGCTTTCTTT	CASSLALTSMNTEAFF
TRBV5-1	.	.	TRBJ2-3	TGCGCCAGCAGCCCGTCGGCGGGGGCCCTAGATACGCAGTATTTT	CASSPSAGALDTQYF
TRBV11-1	TRBD1	.	TRBJ1-1	TGTGCCAGCAGCTCAGACGGGACAGCCCTGGGGAACACTGAAGCTTTCTTT	CASSSDGTALGNTEAFF
TRBV7-9	TRBD1	.	TRBJ1-5	TGTGCCAGCAGCCGGGACAGGGGACTCAATCAGCCCCAGCATTTT	CASSRDRGLNQPQHF
TRBV6-6	TRBD2	.	TRBJ2-5	TGTGCCAGCAGCGCTCCTAGCGGGGGGCCGAAAGAGACCCAGTACTTC	CASSAPSGGPKETQYF
TRBV18	.	.	TRBJ1-3	TGTGCCAGCCGCGCGGCAGCCTCTGGAAACACCATATATTTT	CASRAAASGNTIYF
TRBV5-1	TRBD1	.	TRBJ2-7	TGCGCCAGCCAACAGGGGATGGGCTACGAGCAGTACTTC	CASQQGMGYEQYF
TRBV5-1	.	once	TRBJ1-4	TGCGCCAGCAGCTTGGCGGGAGGGAGTGTTGAAAAACTGTTTTTT	CASSLAGGSVEKLFF
TRBV10-3	.	.	TRBJ1-1	TGTGCCATCAGTGCCGAGAGGGCCGTGAGGACTGAAGCTTTCTTT	CAISAERAVRTEAFF
TRBV18	.	.	TRBJ1-5	TGTGCCAGCTCACCATGGAGCAATCAGCCCCAGCATTTT	CASSPWSNQPQHF
TRBV7-3	.	.	TRBJ1-2	TGTGCCAGCAGCCCCCAGCCGAACTATGGCTACACCTTC	CASSPQPNYGYTF
TRBV9	TRBD2	.	TRBJ2-1	TGTGCCAGCAGCATTGGACTAGCTTCCCATGAGCAGTTCTTC	CASSIGLASHEQFF
TRBV15	.	.	TRBJ2-2	TGTGCCACCAGCAGAGATGTCCCTCCCACCGGGGAGCTGTTTTTT	CATSRDVPPTGELFF
TRBV7-9	.	.	TRBJ1-1	TGTGCCAGCAGCTTAGCGAGAGGGAGGACTGAAGCTTTCTTT	CASSLARGRTEAFF
TRBV25-1	.	.	TRBJ1-4	TGTGCCAGCAGTGAATCTGGGCGCAACGCTGAAAAACTGTTTTTT	CASSESGRNAEKLFF
TRBV25-1	.	once	TRBJ1-1	TGTGCCAGCAGTGACGCCCACATGAACACTGAAGCTTTCTTT	CASSDAHMNTEAFF
TRBV11-2	.	.	TRBJ1-6	TGTGCCAGCAGCTCCTTGTCCTATAATTCACCCCTCCACTTT	CASSSLSYNSPLHF
TRBV19	.	.	TRBJ1-3	TGTGCCAGTTGGGACCTCTCGGGAGGAAACACCATATATTTT	CASWDLSGGNTIYF
TRBV5-1	TRBD2	.	TRBJ2-1	TGCGCCAGCAGCTTATTTCCCGGGGGGGCGAACAACAATGAGCAGTTCTTC	CASSLFPGGANNNEQFF
TRBV29-1	.	.	TRBJ1-1	TGCAGCGTTGAACGGAACACTGAGGCTTTCTTT	CSVERNTEAFF
TRBV2	.	.	TRBJ2-4	TGTGCCAGCAGTCCGACCCTAGCCAAAAACATTCAGTACTTC	CASSPTLAKNIQYF
TRBV6-6	.	.	TRBJ2-7	TGTGCCAGCAGTTACGTACAGGGTAACGAGCAGTACTTC	CASSYVQGNEQYF
TRBV6-1	.	.	TRBJ2-2	TGTGCCAGCAGTGAAGAAATACGTGCCGGGGAGCTGTTTTTT	CASSEEIRAGELFF
TRBV6-1	TRBD1	.	TRBJ2-7	TGTGCCAGCAGTCCTAGGACAGGGGGCCTGTACGAGCAGTACTTC	CASSPRTGGLYEQYF
TRBV5-6	TRBD1	.	TRBJ1-4	TGTGCCAGCAGCCCACAGGGGGCTGCAACTAATGAAAAACTGTTTTTT	CASSPQGAATNEKLFF
TRBV2	.	once	TRBJ1-1	TGTGCCAGCAGTGAAAGAGGTAGAACGATACGGGAAGCTTTCTTT	CASSERGRTIREAFF
TRBV5-4	.	.	TRBJ2-3	TGTGCCAGCAGGGGGGGCGGGGGACGCACAGATACGCAGTATTTT	CASRGGGGRTDTQYF
TRBV15	TRBD2	.	TRBJ2-1	TGTGCCACCAGCGTCGGACTAGAGAACTACAATGAGCAGTTCTTC	CATSVGLENYNEQFF
TRBV2	.	.	TRBJ1-5	TGTGCCAGCAGTGACAGGGTTCAGCCCCAGCATTTT	CASSDRVQPQHF
TRBV6-5	TRBD2	.	TRBJ2-1	TGTGCCAGCAGTCTTAGCGGGAGCTCCTACAATGAGCAGTTCTTC	CASSLSGSSYNEQFF
TRBV11-3	TRBD1	.	TRBJ2-2	TGTGCCAGCAGCTTAGGACAGGGGGCAGGCACCGGGGAGCTGTTTTTT	CASSLGQGAGTGELFF
TRBV29-1	.	.	TRBJ1-2	TGCAGCGTGCGGACACTCTCTAACTATGGCTACACCTTC	CSVRTLSNYGYTF
TRBV27	.	.	TRBJ2-2	TGTGCCAGCATGGGGACCGGGGAGCTGTTTTTT	CASMGTGELFF
TRBV19	.	.	TRBJ2-1	TGTGCCAGTAGTATTGGGACTGTCAATGAGCAGTTCTTC	CASSIGTVNEQFF
TRBV5-1	TRBD2	once	TRBJ2-3	TGCGCCAGCAACTCCGGGACTAGCGGGGTTACAGATACGCAGTATTTT	CASNSGTSGVTDTQYF
TRBV5-1	.	few	TRBJ1-2	TGCGCCAGCAGCTTGGAGGCAGGGGATGGCTACACCTTC	CASSLEAGDGYTF
TRBV15	.	.	TRBJ1-5	TGTGCCACCAGCGCCGGGGCGCGCGGCCAGTATCAGCCCCAGCATTTT	CATSAGARGQYQPQHF
TRBV29-1	.	once	TRBJ1-4	TGCAGCGTTGTCCGAGGGGAAAAACTGTTTTTT	CSVVRGEKLFF
TRBV29-1	TRBD1	.	TRBJ2-1	TGCAGCGTTGTAGGGACAGGGGTCCTTGAGCAGTTCTTC	CSVVGTGVLEQFF